The sequence of this T cell receptor beta chain was determined in a study of molecular identifiers for immune sequencing clone quantification. This CDR3 has 16 amino acids. Trimming stripped 0 bases from V and 0 bases from J, with 11 bases between. Germline CDR1 is MNHEY and CDR2 is SVGEGT. MiXCR was run by TCRdb on the PCR reads, yielding one entry per CDR3 protein. The sample lists around 460,000 distinct CDR3 sequences; 20% to 25% were seen once. This clonotype was picked up a small number of times. Sequencing was performed on naive CD8+ T cells from blood, with Jurkat cell RNA spiked in. Subset: FACS-sorted CD8+CD4-CCR7+CD45RA+ naive T cells. This clonotype was obtained from a human donor in good health. Some libraries in this study had Jurkat cell RNA spiked in. The rearrangement joins TRBV6-2 or TRBV6-3 to TRBJ1-1, with TRBD1 as a possible D gene (6 bases). The CDR3 DNA follows: TGTGCCAGCAGTTACTCGCGGCAGGGGATGAACACTGAAGCTTTCTTT. Translation gives CASSYSRQGMNTEAFF.